Shown below are 18 T cell receptor beta chains from a single sample sequenced in a study of cytomegalovirus exposure and HLA in healthy donors. 60 Vbeta and 13 Jbeta primers were used in PCR. TCRdb's copy holds only in-frame clones and misses some; the assay was immunoSEQ multiplex PCR. The data show fewer than 200,000 clones, with 75% to 90% seen just once and around 4.5% held by the top ten. The sample was PBMCs. These receptors were collected from a man in his thirties or forties in good health and CMV-seronegative.

The chain has TRBV4-2 and TRBJ2-5, with 7 positions matching TRBD1. The J call is doubtful: the DNA matches TRBJ2-7 better. CDR1 is LGHNA, CDR2 YNFKEQ, per germline. The CDR3 is 16 residues long. The chain's CDR3 is CASSQDPDRFDYEQYF. For the CDR3, the DNA is TGTGCCAGCAGCCAAGATCCGGACAGGTTCGACTACGAGCAGTACTTC.

The V gene is TRBV9, the J gene TRBJ2-2, with D possibly TRBD2 on 6 matching bases. This CDR3 spans 15 amino acids. The V gene lost 2 bases and the J gene lost 5 bases, with 13 bases spanning the gap. Germline V gives CDR1 SGDLS, CDR2 YYNGEE. The CDR3 sequence is CASSVSGVGTGELFF. The DNA of the CDR3 is TGTGCCAGCAGCGTTAGCGGAGTGGGGACCGGGGAGCTGTTTTTT.

The rearrangement uses TRBV28 and TRBJ1-5; TRBD1 is a possible D gene (5 bases). Per germline, CDR1 MDHEN and CDR2 SYDVKM. CDR3 length equals 15 residues. The V and J ends lost 7 bases and 3 bases respectively, with 16 bases between them. CDR3: CASIDRLVDNQPQHF. CDR3 DNA: TGTGCCAGCATCGACAGACTAGTAGACAATCAGCCCCAGCATTTT.

This clone was recorded once. The chain uses TRBV28 and TRBJ2-5, with D perhaps TRBD2 (6 bases). The CDR3 spans 17 residues. Germline CDR1 MDHEN, CDR2 SYDVKM. The ends were cut back, 2 bases at V and 4 bases at J, with 20 bases in the middle. The CDR3 DNA is TGTGCCAGCAGTTTAGGCCTGGACGCGGGGTGGCGAGAGACCCAGTACTTC. It codes for CASSLGLDAGWRETQYF.

The rearrangement joins TRBV2 to TRBJ2-1; D is unresolved. This CDR3 is built from 12 residues. CDR1 is SNHLY and CDR2 is FYNNEI in the germline V gene. Between the trimmed V and J ends, which lost 6 bases and 2 bases, there was a span of 5 bases. CDR3 in DNA: TGTGCCAGCAGGGCAGCCTACAATGAGCAGTTCTTC. Its translation: CASRAAYNEQFF.

The rearrangement links TRBV15 to TRBJ1-4; D uncertain. Germline values: CDR1 LNHNV, CDR2 YYDKDF (reference sequence). Trimming pared 0 bases from V and 5 bases from J, leaving 13 bases between. The length of the CDR3 is 16 residues. CDR3 DNA sequence: TGTGCCACCAGCAGAGATCGCGGCAGCTTGAATGAAAAACTGTTTTTT. It is translated as CATSRDRGSLNEKLFF.

The chain links TRBV28 to TRBJ2-2; a weak D match, TRBD2 (5 bases). V lost 6 bases, J lost 6 bases, and 17 bases lay in between. CDR3 length equals 15 residues. Germline assignment: CDR1 MDHEN and CDR2 SYDVKM. CDR3 in amino acids: CASRTTAGGPGELFF. The DNA for the CDR3 is TGTGCCAGCAGAACAACCGCAGGAGGTCCCGGGGAGCTGTTTTTT.

V gene TRBV19 combines with J gene TRBJ2-6; D call uncertain. Germline lookup yields CDR1 LNHDA and CDR2 SQIVND (reference sequence). V shed 4 bases and J shed 0 bases, with 10 bases lying between them. The CDR3 consists of 16 residues. The CDR3 DNA reads TGTGCCAGTAGTAGCGAGATCTTCTCTGGGGCCAACGTCCTGACTTTC. Amino acid sequence: CASSSEIFSGANVLTF.

This clone was seen more than once but under ten times. The rearrangement links TRBV10-3 to TRBJ1-1, with a weak D call TRBD1 (5 bases). This CDR3 has 13 amino acids. Between the trimmed V and J ends, which lost 2 bases and 3 bases, there was a span of 7 bases. Germline V gene sequence: CDR1 ENHRY, CDR2 SYGVKD. The CDR3 DNA follows: TGTGCCATCAGTGAGGTAGGGGACACTGAAGCTTTCTTT. It is translated as CAISEVGDTEAFF.

The chain is built from TRBV5-6 and TRBJ2-7; 9 bases line up with TRBD2. This CDR3 comprises 17 residues. Germline assignment: CDR1 SGHDT and CDR2 YYEEEE. The CDR3 bases are TGTGCTTCAAGCTTGGGGATAGCGGGAGTGAGCTCCTACGAGCAGTACTTC. Translation gives CASSLGIAGVSSYEQYF.

The J gene is TRBJ1-2, the V gene TRBV12-5; TRBD1 is a possible D gene (5 bases). The CDR3 covers 16 residues. Deletions cut 1 base from V and 1 base from J, with 13 bases between. CDR1 is LGHNT, CDR2 FRNRAP, per germline. CDR3 in DNA: TGTGCTAGTGGTTTGGACTCTTGGACATATAACTATGGCTACACCTTC. The encoded protein is CASGLDSWTYNYGYTF.

This chain connects TRBV28 to TRBJ1-2, with 9 bases fitting TRBD1. V trimming: 5 bases; J trimming: 6 bases; junction bases outside the gene matches: 1. The CDR3 sequence is 12 residues long. Germline V gene data show CDR1 as MDHEN and CDR2 as SYDVKM. The CDR3 coding sequence is TGTGCCAGCAGTCGGGACAGGGATGGCTACACCTTC. As protein: CASSRDRDGYTF.

The chain links TRBV6-5 to TRBJ1-6; 10 bases line up with TRBD1. This CDR3 has 16 residues. With V trimmed by 2 bases and J by 7 bases, 5 bases remained unmatched. Germline V gene data show CDR1 as MNHEY and CDR2 as SVGAGI. The CDR3 nucleotides are TGTGCCAGCAGTTACCGGGGACAGGGGTCGAATTCACCCCTCCACTTT. As protein: CASSYRGQGSNSPLHF.

The chain uses TRBV7-8 and TRBJ2-2; TRBD1 agrees at 7 bases. CDR1 SGHVS and CDR2 FQNEAQ come from the germline V gene. The V gene end was trimmed by 2 bases and the J gene end by 3 bases; junction bases not matched to a gene: 3. The CDR3 covers 15 residues. The CDR3 DNA reads TGTGCCAGCAGCTTAAAAGGGGGCGACACCGGGGAGCTGTTTTTT. Its translation is CASSLKGGDTGELFF.

This clone appeared once. This chain links TRBV28 with TRBJ2-1, with D perhaps TRBD2 (6 bases). V lost 4 bases, J lost 4 bases, and 11 bases lay in between. CDR1 is MDHEN and CDR2 is SYDVKM in the germline V gene. The CDR3 is 14 residues long. CDR3 residues: CASSYGSRYNEQFF. The DNA of the CDR3 is TGTGCCAGCAGTTACGGGAGTAGGTACAATGAGCAGTTCTTC.

In DNA, the CDR3 is TGTGCCAGCAGCCCTAACCTGGGGGCGCTGGGAAACATTCAGTACTTC. It yields the protein CASSPNLGALGNIQYF. The V call is TRBV7-3, the J call TRBJ2-4; the D gene is possibly TRBD1 (6 bases). Trimming cost V 5 bases and J 6 bases, with 20 bases left between them. CDR1 is SGHTA, CDR2 FQGTGA, per germline. This CDR3 has 16 residues.

As DNA, the CDR3 is TGTGCCAGCAGTGACAGGGGGACCTTGCGCGAGCAGTACTTC. This gives the protein CASSDRGTLREQYF. The chain carries TRBV28 and TRBJ2-7; 9 nucleotides align to TRBD1. This CDR3 has 14 amino acids. J lost 6 bases, V lost 5 bases, and 8 bases had no gene match. Per germline, CDR1 MDHEN and CDR2 SYDVKM.

The J gene is TRBJ2-3, the V gene TRBV19; 9 bases line up with TRBD1. Germline lookup yields CDR1 LNHDA and CDR2 SQIVND (reference sequence). Unmatched junction bases numbered 10, after V lost 7 bases and J lost 2 bases. There are 16 residues in the CDR3. DNA of the CDR3: TGTGCCAGTAACCCCCCCGGGACAGGGATCACAGATACGCAGTATTTT. Translating it yields CASNPPGTGITDTQYF.